This TCR beta chain comes out of a study of identical twins. Whole-study findings and limits: Conclusions were based on cross-sectional statistical analysis, without following the same donors. The models systematically underestimated how much out-of-frame TCR alpha was shared in monozygotic twins. Within beta out-of-frame sequences, the excess sharing observed between twins was weaker. Abundant beta clonotypes from cord blood bore fewer insertions; memory repertoires lacked this pattern.

MiXCR was run by TCRdb on the 5' RACE reads, yielding one entry per CDR3 protein. The sample gives hundreds of thousands of distinct CDR3 sequences, around 9.6% of which show up once; about 5.2% is in the top ten. The CDR3 length is 14 residues. Germline-derived CDR1 and CDR2 are SGHTA and FQGNSA. The V end lost 6 bases, the J end lost 5 bases, and 16 bases lay between the germline ends. Only a few counts were recorded for this clonotype. Its specificity is not known. This chain joins TRBV7-2 and TRBJ2-5; the D gene is possibly TRBD1 (6 bases). The receptor was isolated from a woman aged 18-30 years in good health. The material sequenced was memory (CD45RO+) T cells sorted from blood. The CDR3 DNA follows: TGTGCCAGCAGTTCTACAGGGTATCGGGAGACCCAGTACTTC. This translates into CASSSTGYRETQYF.